This TCR beta chain is from a study of regulatory T cells in long-lasting Graves disease. Study results and caveats: Favored gene segments in persistent disease were TRBV28, TRBJ1-2 and TRBJ2-5.

There are a few counts of this clonotype. The antigen is undetermined. Germline assignment: CDR1 MGHRA and CDR2 YSYEKL. The J segment lost 2 bases and the V segment lost 8 bases, leaving 10 bases of the junction unmatched. The length of the CDR3 is 15 residues. Stated time point: newly diagnosed GD, antithyroid drugs for less than 3 months. PBMCs provided the RNA from which the TCR library was made. As a group, patients came from one endocrinology department in Xi'an, China. Tubes containing EDTA received 7 to 10 milliliters of drawn peripheral blood. HTBI primers from iRepertoire and Arm-PCR of CDR3 regions yielded the TCR beta libraries. TCRdb reanalysed the multiplex PCR reads using MiXCR and keeps one entry per CDR3 protein. The sample holds roughly 320,000 distinct CDR3 sequences; about a sixth are singletons and the top ten take about 27%. These data are also associated with another study on T cells in Graves' hyperthyroidism and ophthalmopathy. That work states: The HTBI primer set was used in a first-round RT-PCR of the TCR CDR3.

The origin of this receptor is a man in his forties or fifties with Graves disease. Specimen: peripheral blood mononuclear cells (PBMCs), collected at new diagnosis, from a patient treated with antithyroid drugs. The chain carries TRBV4-1 and TRBJ2-3; 7 nucleotides align to TRBD1. Here the CDR3 DNA reads TGCGCCAGCTCCCAAGGGGACAGAGCCACAGATACGCAGTATTTT. Protein: CASSQGDRATDTQYF.